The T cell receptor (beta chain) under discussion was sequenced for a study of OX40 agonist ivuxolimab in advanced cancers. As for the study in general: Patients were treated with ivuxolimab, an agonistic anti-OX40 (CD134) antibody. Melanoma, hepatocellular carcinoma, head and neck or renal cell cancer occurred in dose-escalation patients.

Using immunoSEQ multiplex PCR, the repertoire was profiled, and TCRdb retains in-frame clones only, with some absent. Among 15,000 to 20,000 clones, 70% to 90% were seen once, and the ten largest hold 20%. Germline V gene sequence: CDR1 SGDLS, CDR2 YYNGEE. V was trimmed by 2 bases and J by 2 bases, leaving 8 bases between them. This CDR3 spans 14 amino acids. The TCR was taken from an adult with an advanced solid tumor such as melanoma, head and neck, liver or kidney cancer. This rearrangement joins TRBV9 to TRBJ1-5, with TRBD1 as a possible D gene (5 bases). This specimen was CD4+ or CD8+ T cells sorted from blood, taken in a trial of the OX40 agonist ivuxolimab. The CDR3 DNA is TGTGCCAGCAGCGTTGCGGGGGGCAATCAGCCCCAGCATTTT. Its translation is CASSVAGGNQPQHF.